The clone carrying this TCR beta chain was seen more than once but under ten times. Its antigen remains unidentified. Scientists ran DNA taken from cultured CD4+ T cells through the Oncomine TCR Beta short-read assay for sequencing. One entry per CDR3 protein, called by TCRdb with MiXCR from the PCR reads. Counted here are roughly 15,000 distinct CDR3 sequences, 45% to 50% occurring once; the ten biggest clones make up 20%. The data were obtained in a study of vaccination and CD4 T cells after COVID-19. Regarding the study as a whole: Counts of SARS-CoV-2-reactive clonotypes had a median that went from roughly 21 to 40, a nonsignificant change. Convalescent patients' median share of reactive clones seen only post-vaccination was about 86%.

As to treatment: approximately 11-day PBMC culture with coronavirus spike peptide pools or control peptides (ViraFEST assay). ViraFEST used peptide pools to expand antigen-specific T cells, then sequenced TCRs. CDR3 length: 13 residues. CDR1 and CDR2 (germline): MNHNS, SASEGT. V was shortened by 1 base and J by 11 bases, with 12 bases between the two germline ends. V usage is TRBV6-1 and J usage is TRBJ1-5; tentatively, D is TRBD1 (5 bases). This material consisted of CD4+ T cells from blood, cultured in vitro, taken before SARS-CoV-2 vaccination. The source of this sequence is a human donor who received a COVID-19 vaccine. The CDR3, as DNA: TGTGCCAGCAGTGAAGGGGGGGGGTCGACCCAGCATTTT. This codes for CASSEGGGSTQHF.